This TCR beta chain was observed in a study of PD-1 blockade in classical Hodgkin lymphoma (TCRdb year 2020). Regarding the study in general: Nivolumab dosing was 3 mg/kg intravenously every 2 weeks, continuing until either disease progression or unacceptable toxicity. To define a peripheral blood immune signature of response to PD-1 blockade in classical Hodgkin lymphoma, the study combined TCR beta sequencing with CyTOF.

The Qiagen DNeasy kit was used to extract genomic DNA from unsorted PBMCs and from the negatively selected CD4+ and CD8+ fractions. TCR beta CDR3 regions were amplified by immunoSEQ multiplex PCR using primers annealing to V and J segments. A synthetic immune receptor repertoire was used to minimize amplification bias, and remaining bias was computationally removed after sequencing. Concerning the study's data processing: Custom Python scripts were used to quantify repertoire diversity as the Shannon entropy index. Unsorted, CD4+ and CD8+ repertoires were analyzed separately, except in combined analyses where CD4+ and CD8+ sequences were merged in silico. A clone counted as expanded when the clone's frequency after treatment rose at least 2-fold relative to C1D1, and clones undetected at baseline were given a pseudocount of 0.5. Clones with 0 or 1 copy at C1D1 were defined as singleton clones, while clones with 2 or more copies were defined as non-singleton clones. Clones expanded in unsorted samples were labelled as CD4+, CD8+ or unknown by matching protein sequences in sorted samples from the same patient. Wilcoxon tests on paired samples were used to test changes in diversity from C1D1 to C4D1. TCRdb holds this immuneACCESS table with in-frame rearrangements only. Some clones are missing; in checked studies, unresolved V genes explain under half, and the rest has no known cause. V, J and clone size are those of that table, while D and trimming were read from the DNA. This sample gives approximately 6,900 clones in total; 86% of them show up just once. The ten top clones hold over 40% of the sample.

A remark on this clone: No cognate antigen has been identified for it. No much larger clone exists at a distance of one base, and base qualities are not known.

The CDR3 starts with the cysteine, ends with the phenylalanine, and has 14 residues. The sequence is cut down to CDR3 DNA, 42 bases in frame from base 1. V drops 7 bases and J drops 2 bases, leaving 9 bases in between. Per the germline V gene, MNHEY is the CDR1 and SVGAGI is the CDR2. General findings and caveats noted by the study authors: Trial patients with a complete response had baseline diversity similar to that of newly diagnosed patients, while partial responders and progressors had significantly lower diversity. CD4+ but not CD8+ TCR diversity rose significantly by C4D1 (p=0.0027 vs p=0.16), most apparent in complete responders (p=0.02). Lower diversity was observed in patients in whom nivolumab was started less than 1 year after ASCT, and these patients were excluded from later analyses so that confounding by immune reconstitution would be avoided. Baseline TCR diversity was reported to be lower in newly diagnosed patients than in healthy donors and to be lower still in relapsed/refractory patients. The study was restricted to a single clinical trial cohort, and the causes of repertoire differences, possibly disease activity or prior therapy, were left undefined.

According to the study, the label for this sample's time point signals: cycle 2 day 1 (C2D1) of nivolumab. Every trial patient had relapsed following autologous stem cell transplantation, and prior brentuximab vedotin exposure was what differed among cohorts A, B and C. A total of over 55 patients with relapsed/refractory classical Hodgkin lymphoma made up the trial cohort, and each patient's best overall response was complete response, partial response or progressive disease. In the multi-cohort phase II CheckMate 205 trial, trial patients received single-agent nivolumab. An independent review committee assessed best overall response using the 2007 International Working Group response criteria. Trial PBMCs were obtained immediately prior to nivolumab initiation (C1D1) and on therapy at cycle 2 day 1 and cycle 4 day 1. Peripheral blood was collected in 8 mL Vacutainer Cell Preparation Tubes, from which PBMCs were isolated by centrifugation and then cryopreserved.

Specimen: peripheral blood mononuclear cells (PBMCs), collected before the second cycle of nivolumab. The TCR comes from a human donor with classical Hodgkin lymphoma. Here the chain combines TRBV6-5 and TRBJ2-6, with no confident D gene call. The DNA sequence reads TGTGCCAGCACAGGTCAGGCTGGGGCCAACGTCCTGACTTTC. This yields the protein CASTGQAGANVLTF.